This T cell receptor beta chain was recovered during a study of CD8+ T cells in alopecia areata. Findings and caveats of the study: In scalp and blood during tofacitinib, many expanded lesional clones persisted. Tofacitinib significantly brought down scalp clonality and expanded CD8+ clones among top 100.

Treatment denoted: oral pan-JAK inhibitor, 5-10 mg twice daily. Obtained from alopecia areata patients were lesional scalp punch biopsies along with peripheral blood. The length of the CDR3 is 16 residues. Germline values: CDR1 SEHNR, CDR2 FQNEAQ (reference sequence). V trimming: 4 bases; J trimming: 5 bases; junction bases outside the gene matches: 13. This clone was counted between two and nine times. No antigen is known for it. TCR sequencing used cDNA made by reverse transcription of extracted RNA. Assay: immunoSEQ multiplex PCR; the TCRdb copy retains only in-frame clones and omits some. The data contain about 70,000 clones, approximately 30% of them seen just once; the ten biggest clones take up 15%.

V and J are TRBV7-9 and TRBJ2-7; 8 bases align to TRBD1. This receptor was taken from a human donor with alopecia areata. Sample: CD8+ T cells sorted from blood, taken at week 4, from a patient treated with tofacitinib. The CDR3 here is CASSSPTRTGIDEQYF. CDR3 DNA sequence: TGTGCCAGCAGCTCGCCGACCCGGACAGGGATCGACGAGCAGTACTTC.